This T cell receptor (beta chain) originates from a study of beta chain features in type 1 diabetes. As every portion of the isolated RNA was reverse transcribed, the sequencing read expressed TCRB transcripts. Naive, central memory and regulatory T cell samples averaged about 3.57 million reads. The repertoire was sequenced with immunoSEQ multiplex PCR; TCRdb's copy has only in-frame clones and lacks some. The sample has 810,000 or so clones, about a sixth seen once. Between the trimmed V and J ends, which lost 5 bases and 2 bases, there was a span of 8 bases. This CDR3 has 13 residues. Germline CDR1 SGHTA, CDR2 FQGTGA. CD45RO/CCR7/CD25/CD127/CD95/CD27 staining was used to isolate CD4+ naive, central memory, regulatory and stem cell-like memory cells by sorting. Concerning this clone: Its specificity is not known. This specimen includes other DNA sequences encoding the same CDR3.

Study-wide points: A moderate, significant TCRB CDR3 shortening appeared in type 1 diabetes across four CD4+ subsets. When VDJ junctions were examined, type 1 diabetes patients showed fewer insertions and more deletions.

The sequencing input was naive CD4+ T cells from blood. This sequence joins TRBV7-3 and TRBJ2-3, with D hard to call. The clonotype comes from a woman in her late teens or twenties in good health. CDR3 region: CASSPAATDTQYF. Here the CDR3 DNA reads TGTGCCAGCAGCCCCGCAGCCACAGATACGCAGTATTTT.